The present T cell receptor (beta chain) was sequenced within a study of beta chain features in type 1 diabetes. Overall study findings and caveats: Patients with Type 1 diabetes showed moderately but significantly shorter TCRB CDR3s in all four CD4+ subsets. There were fewer insertions and more deletions at the VDJ junctions of type 1 diabetes patients.

The CDR3 runs to 19 residues. V was clipped by 5 bases and J by 4 bases; unmatched bases: 18. Germline V gene data show CDR1 as SGHTA and CDR2 as FQGNSA. This clone has a handful of counts. The antigen is not known. The entirety of the isolated RNA underwent reverse transcription, so expressed TCRB transcripts were sequenced. The protocol was immunoSEQ multiplex PCR, while the TCRdb copy is restricted to in-frame clones and leaves out a portion. The sample has around 140,000 clones, around 9% seen once. This TCR derives from a man aged 30-40 years with type 1 diabetes. Sequenced sample: central memory CD4+ T cells from blood. This chain connects TRBV7-2 to TRBJ2-7; 12 bases are a match to TRBD2. CDR3 DNA sequence: TGTGCCAGCAGCGCCAGACTAGCGGGGGCACCTGCCCTCGGGTACGAGCAGTACTTC. Its translation is CASSARLAGAPALGYEQYF.